This T cell receptor beta chain was identified during a study of shared clonotypes between healthy human individuals. Study at large: Each donor's CD4 naive and CD4 memory cells filled three plates apiece, CD8 naive two, and CD8 memory one.

An even split of each subset's genomic DNA across several immunoSEQ plates was performed. The protocol was immunoSEQ multiplex PCR, while the TCRdb copy is restricted to in-frame clones and leaves out a portion. The table records millions of clones, around 90% of them present only once. The CDR3 contains 14 residues. Germline V CDR1 and CDR2: SGHDT, YYEEEE. The V end was cut by 2 bases, the J end by 1 base, with 10 bases between. The genes are TRBV5-6 and TRBJ2-7; D is perhaps TRBD1 (5 bases). The specimen sequenced was naive CD4+ T cells sorted from blood. Subset of the sample: CD45RA+ positively selected. This clonotype was sampled from a man between 18 and 35 years old in good health. CDR3: CASSFGYRSYEQYF. The DNA for the CDR3 is TGTGCCAGCAGCTTCGGATACAGGTCCTACGAGCAGTACTTC.